Listed here is a single T cell receptor beta chain. Primers: 60 Vbeta forward and 13 Jbeta reverse. Sequenced by immunoSEQ multiplex PCR; TCRdb stores in-frame clones only, minus some. The sample yields 100,000 to 130,000 clones, about 81% seen once. The sample belongs to a study of cytomegalovirus exposure and HLA in healthy donors. Germline CDR1 reads MNHNS; CDR2 reads SASEGT. This CDR3 contains 14 residues. Trimming removed 5 bases from V and 7 bases from J; junction bases left unmatched: 4. This TCR was recovered from a man aged 25 to 40 in good health and CMV-seropositive. The sample consisted of PBMCs. V and J are TRBV6-1 and TRBJ1-4; 10 nucleotides agree with TRBD1. For the CDR3, the DNA is TGTGCCAGCAGTCGACAGGGGGCGGGTGAAAAACTGTTTTTT. Translated: CASSRQGAGEKLFF.